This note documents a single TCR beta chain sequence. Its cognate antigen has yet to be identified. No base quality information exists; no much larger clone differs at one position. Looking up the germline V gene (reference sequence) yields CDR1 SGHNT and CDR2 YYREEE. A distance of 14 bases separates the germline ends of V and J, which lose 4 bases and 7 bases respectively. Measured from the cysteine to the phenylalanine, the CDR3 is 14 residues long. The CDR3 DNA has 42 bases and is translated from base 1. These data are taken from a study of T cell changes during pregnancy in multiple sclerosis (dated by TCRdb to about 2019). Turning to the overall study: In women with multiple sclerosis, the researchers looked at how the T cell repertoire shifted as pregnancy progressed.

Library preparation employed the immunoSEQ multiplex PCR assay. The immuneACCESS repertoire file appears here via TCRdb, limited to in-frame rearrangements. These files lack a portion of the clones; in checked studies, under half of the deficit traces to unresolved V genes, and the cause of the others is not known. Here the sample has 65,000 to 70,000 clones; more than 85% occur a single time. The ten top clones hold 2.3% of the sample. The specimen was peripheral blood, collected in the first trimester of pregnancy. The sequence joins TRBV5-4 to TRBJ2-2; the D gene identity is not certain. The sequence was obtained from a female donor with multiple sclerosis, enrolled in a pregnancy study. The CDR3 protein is CASSLDIAGGELFF. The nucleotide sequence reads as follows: TGTGCCAGCAGCCTGGATATAGCTGGCGGGGAGCTGTTTTTT.